This T cell receptor (beta chain) stems from a study of cytomegalovirus exposure and HLA in healthy donors. General study results and limits: Excluded: some indistinguishable V segments such as TRBV6-2 and TRBV6-3. When analyzed later, the rates of TCR association showed variation by HLA locus, with DRB1 the most and HLA-C the fewest.

The PCR employed 60 Vbeta primers together with 13 Jbeta primers. TCRdb keeps only in-frame clones here, not all; method: immunoSEQ multiplex PCR. Among 100,000 to 150,000 clones listed, about 11% were seen once. About this clone itself: The antigen is not known.

Germline V gives CDR1 MNHNS, CDR2 SASEGT. The CDR3 runs 14 residues. Trimming cost V 2 bases and J 9 bases; bases outside gene matches: 6. The sequence was obtained from a woman aged 18-29 years in good health and CMV-seropositive. The V call is TRBV6-1, the J call TRBJ2-2; TRBD2 matches 7 bases. The material sequenced was PBMCs. CDR3 amino acids: CASSERAGVRELFF. The CDR3 DNA follows: TGTGCCAGCAGTGAAAGGGCGGGAGTTAGGGAGCTGTTTTTT.